The 7 T cell receptor beta chains in this list originate from one sample, sequenced in a study of human T cells and chemical hapten exposure. MiXCR, applied by TCRdb to the RACE reads, yields one record per CDR3 protein. The profile shows some 38,000 distinct CDR3 sequences, around a tenth of them singletons. Indicated time point: patch test 3, about 24 weeks after DPC sensitization. Treatment indicated: therapeutic diphenylcyclopropenone sensitization with weekly scalp DPC. Sequencing started from total RNA isolated from unfractionated whole blood. This specimen was whole blood, taken in connection with sensitization to the hapten diphenylcyclopropenone (DPC). The receptor set was obtained from a man in his fifties or sixties with alopecia areata. Some clones in this sample may be carry-over from other donors' samples.

This clonotype was picked up many times. The rearrangement links TRBV19 to TRBJ2-1; 12 bases agree with TRBD2. The trim removed 3 bases at V and 9 bases at J, leaving 6 bases unmatched. Looked up from germline, CDR1 is LNHDA and CDR2 is SQIVND (reference sequence). The CDR3 has 15 residues. The DNA for the CDR3 is TGTGCCAGTAGTATGGGTGCTAGCGGGAGGGGTGAGCAGTTCTTC. This sequence encodes CASSMGASGRGEQFF.

This clonotype was observed a handful of times. V and J are TRBV29-1 and TRBJ2-1, with TRBD2 matching 13 bases. CDR3 size: 13 residues. The V and J ends lost 7 bases and 7 bases, in that order; junction bases with no gene match: 4. The V gene's germline CDR1 is SQVTM and CDR2 ANQGSEA. CDR3 sequence reads: CSEGLAGVNEQFF. DNA of the CDR3: TGCAGCGAAGGACTAGCGGGGGTTAATGAGCAGTTCTTC.

At least ten counts were recorded for this clonotype. This chain connects TRBV19 to TRBJ2-1; 7 positions agree with TRBD2. The V gene end was trimmed by 5 bases and the J gene end by 5 bases; junction bases not matched to a gene: 6. Germline CDR1 is LNHDA and CDR2 is SQIVND (reference sequence). This CDR3 is 14 amino acids long. CDR3: CASSLSGIHNEQFF. The CDR3, as DNA: TGTGCCAGTAGTCTCAGCGGGATTCACAATGAGCAGTTCTTC.

This clonotype was recorded at least ten times. The V call is TRBV12-3 or TRBV12-4, the J call TRBJ2-2; 7 bases align to TRBD1. The CDR3 runs 12 residues. V dropped 5 bases and J dropped 14; count of bases not matched to a gene: 8. CDR3 loop: CASSPRTGGLFF. CDR3 coding DNA: TGTGCCAGCAGTCCCCGGACAGGCGGCCTGTTTTTT.

This rearrangement joins TRBV28 to TRBJ2-1; 11 bases agree with TRBD2. Germline V gene sequence: CDR1 MDHEN, CDR2 SYDVKM. With 5 bases clipped from V and 7 bases from J, the junction kept 4 bases outside the gene matches. The CDR3 is 14 amino acids. CDR3 bases: TGTGCCAGCAGTAATAGCGGGAGGGGAAATGAGCAGTTCTTC. This encodes CASSNSGRGNEQFF.

The chain is built from TRBV7-2 and TRBJ2-1; D is uncertain. CDR1 is SGHTA and CDR2 is FQGNSA in the germline V gene. The CDR3 sequence is 16 residues long. The V end was cut by 0 bases, the J end by 0 bases, with 9 bases between. The DNA for the CDR3 is TGTGCCAGCAGCTTAGCCGGACGGATCTCCTACAATGAGCAGTTCTTC. It codes for CASSLAGRISYNEQFF.

This clonotype was found many times. V and J are TRBV12-3 or TRBV12-4 and TRBJ2-5; D uncertain. V was trimmed by 5 bases and J by 1 base, leaving 14 bases between them. The CDR3 has 15 amino acids. The CDR3 here is CASSIRSAVQETQYF. The CDR3 bases are TGTGCCAGCAGTATACGGTCGGCAGTCCAAGAGACCCAGTACTTC.